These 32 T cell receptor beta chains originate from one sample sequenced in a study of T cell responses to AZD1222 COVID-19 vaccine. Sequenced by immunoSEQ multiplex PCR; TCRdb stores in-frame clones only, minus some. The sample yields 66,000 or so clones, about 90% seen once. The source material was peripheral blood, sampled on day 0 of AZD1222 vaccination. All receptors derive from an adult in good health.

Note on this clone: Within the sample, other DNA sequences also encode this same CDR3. In DNA, the CDR3 is TGTGCCAGCAGCCAAGGGCTTACTGAAGCTTTCTTT. Its protein product is CASSQGLTEAFF. This chain joins TRBV3-1 (or the pseudogene TRBV3-2) and TRBJ1-1; unclear D gene. This CDR3 is built from 12 residues. Germline V gives CDR1 LGHDT, CDR2 YNNKEL (reference sequence). The V and J ends lost 1 base and 5 bases respectively, with 5 bases between them.

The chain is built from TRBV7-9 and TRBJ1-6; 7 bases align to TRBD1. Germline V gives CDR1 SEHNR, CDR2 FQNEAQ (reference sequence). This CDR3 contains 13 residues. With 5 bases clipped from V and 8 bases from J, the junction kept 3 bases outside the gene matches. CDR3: CASSDTGDSPLHF. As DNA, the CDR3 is TGTGCCAGCAGCGACACAGGGGATTCACCCCTCCACTTT. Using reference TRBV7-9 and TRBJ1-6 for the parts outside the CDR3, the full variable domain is DTGVSQNPRHKITKRGQNVTFRCDPISEHNRLYWYRQTLGQGPEFLTYFQNEAQLEKSRLLSDRFSAERPKGSFSTLEIQRTEQGDSAMYLCASSDTGDSPLHFGNGTRLTVT.

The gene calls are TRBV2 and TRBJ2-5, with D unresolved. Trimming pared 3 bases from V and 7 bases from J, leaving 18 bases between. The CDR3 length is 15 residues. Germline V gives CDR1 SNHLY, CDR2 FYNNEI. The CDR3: CASSDRLTGTWTQYF. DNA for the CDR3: TGTGCCAGCAGTGACCGACTGACGGGTACCTGGACCCAGTACTTC.

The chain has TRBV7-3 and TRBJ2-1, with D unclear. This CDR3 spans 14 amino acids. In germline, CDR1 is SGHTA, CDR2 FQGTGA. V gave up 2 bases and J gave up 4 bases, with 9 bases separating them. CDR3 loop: CASSLGSRYNEQFF. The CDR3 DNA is TGTGCCAGCAGCTTAGGCTCCCGTTACAATGAGCAGTTCTTC.

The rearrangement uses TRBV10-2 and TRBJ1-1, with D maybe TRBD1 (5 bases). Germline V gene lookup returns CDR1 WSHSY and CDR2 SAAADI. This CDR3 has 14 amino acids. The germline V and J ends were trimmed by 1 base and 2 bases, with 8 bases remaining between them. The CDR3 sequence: CASSEWGVNTEAFF. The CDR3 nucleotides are TGCGCCAGCAGTGAGTGGGGGGTAAACACTGAAGCTTTCTTT.

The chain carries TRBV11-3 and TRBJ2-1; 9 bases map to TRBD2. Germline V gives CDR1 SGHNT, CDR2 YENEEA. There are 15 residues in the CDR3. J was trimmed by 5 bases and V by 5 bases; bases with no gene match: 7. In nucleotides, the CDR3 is TGTGCCAGCAGCCCATCTAGCGGGATACACAATGAGCAGTTCTTC. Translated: CASSPSSGIHNEQFF.

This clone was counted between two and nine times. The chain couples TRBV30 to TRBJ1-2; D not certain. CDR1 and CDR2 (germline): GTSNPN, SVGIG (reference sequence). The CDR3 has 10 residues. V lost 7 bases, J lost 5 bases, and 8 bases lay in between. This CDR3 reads CAFRLYGYTF. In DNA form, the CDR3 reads TGTGCCTTCCGTCTGTATGGCTACACCTTC.

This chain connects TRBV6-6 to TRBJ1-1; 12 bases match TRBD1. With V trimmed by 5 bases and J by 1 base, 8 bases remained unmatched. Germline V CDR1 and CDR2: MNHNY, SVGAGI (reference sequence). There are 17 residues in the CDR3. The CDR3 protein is CASSRPGTGGSNTEAFF. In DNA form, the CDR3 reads TGTGCCAGCAGTCGTCCCGGGACAGGGGGCTCGAACACTGAAGCTTTCTTT.

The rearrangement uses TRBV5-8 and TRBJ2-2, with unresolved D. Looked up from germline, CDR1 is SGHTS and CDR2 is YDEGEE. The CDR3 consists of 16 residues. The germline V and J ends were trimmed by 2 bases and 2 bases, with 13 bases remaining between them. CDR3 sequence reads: CASSFFGPINTGELFF. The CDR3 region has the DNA TGTGCCAGCAGCTTTTTTGGGCCTATTAACACCGGGGAGCTGTTTTTT.

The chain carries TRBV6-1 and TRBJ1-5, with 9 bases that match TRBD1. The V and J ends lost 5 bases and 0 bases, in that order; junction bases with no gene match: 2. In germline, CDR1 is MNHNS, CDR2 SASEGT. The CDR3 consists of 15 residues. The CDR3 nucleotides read TGTGCCAGCAGTCGGGACAGGGATAGCAATCAGCCCCAGCATTTT. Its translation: CASSRDRDSNQPQHF.

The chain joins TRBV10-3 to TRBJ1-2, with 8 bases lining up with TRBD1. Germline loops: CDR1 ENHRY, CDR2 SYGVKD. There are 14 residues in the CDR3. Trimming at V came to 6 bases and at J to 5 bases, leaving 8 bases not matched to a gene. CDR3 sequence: CAISGTGPFYGYTF. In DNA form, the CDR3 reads TGTGCCATCAGCGGGACAGGACCCTTTTATGGCTACACCTTC.

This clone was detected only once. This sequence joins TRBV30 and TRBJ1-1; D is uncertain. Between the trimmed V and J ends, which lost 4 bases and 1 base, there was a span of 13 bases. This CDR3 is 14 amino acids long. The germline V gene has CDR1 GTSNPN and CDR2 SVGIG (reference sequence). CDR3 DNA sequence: TGTGCCTGGAAGGTCGTGGGGTCGAACACTGAAGCTTTCTTT. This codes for CAWKVVGSNTEAFF.

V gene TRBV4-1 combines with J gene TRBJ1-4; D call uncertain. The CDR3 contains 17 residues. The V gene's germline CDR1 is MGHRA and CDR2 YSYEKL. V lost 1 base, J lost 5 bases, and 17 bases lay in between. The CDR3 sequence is CASSQGPVTGRNEKLFF. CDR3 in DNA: TGCGCCAGCAGCCAAGGGCCCGTGACGGGCCGAAATGAAAAACTGTTTTTT.

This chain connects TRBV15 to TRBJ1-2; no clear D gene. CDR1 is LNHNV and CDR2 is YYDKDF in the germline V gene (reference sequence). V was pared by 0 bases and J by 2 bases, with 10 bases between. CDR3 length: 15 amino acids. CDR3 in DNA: TGTGCCACCAGCAGAGAATGGGCCTTCAACTATGGCTACACCTTC. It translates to CATSREWAFNYGYTF.

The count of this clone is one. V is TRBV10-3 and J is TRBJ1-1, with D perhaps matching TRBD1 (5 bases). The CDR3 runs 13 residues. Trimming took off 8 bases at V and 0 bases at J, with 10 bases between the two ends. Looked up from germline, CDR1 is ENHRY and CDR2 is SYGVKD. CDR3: CAIRDGLNTEAFF. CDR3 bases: TGTGCCATCCGGGACGGATTGAACACTGAAGCTTTCTTT.

The CDR3 spells CASTLGFSGANVLTF. The CDR3 DNA reads TGTGCCAGCACCTTGGGGTTCTCTGGGGCCAACGTCCTGACTTTC. J is TRBJ2-6 and V is TRBV27, with D unresolved. V was cut by 7 bases and J by 0 bases, with 10 bases left in between. There are 15 residues in the CDR3. Germline assignment: CDR1 MNHEY and CDR2 SMNVEV (reference sequence). The entire variable domain, with the rest obtained from reference TRBV27 and TRBJ2-6, is as follows: EAQVTQNPRYLITVTGKKLTVTCSQNMNHEYMSWYRQDPGLGLRQIYYSMNVEVTDKGDVPEGYKVSRKEKRNFPLILESPSPNQTSLYFCASTLGFSGANVLTFGAGSRLTVL.

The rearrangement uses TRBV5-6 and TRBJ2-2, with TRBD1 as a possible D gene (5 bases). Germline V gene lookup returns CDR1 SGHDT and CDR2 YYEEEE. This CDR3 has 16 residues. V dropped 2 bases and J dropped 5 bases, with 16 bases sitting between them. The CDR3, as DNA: TGTGCCAGCAGCTTCCCGCAGGGCCAAAGAACCGGGGAGCTGTTTTTT. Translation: CASSFPQGQRTGELFF.

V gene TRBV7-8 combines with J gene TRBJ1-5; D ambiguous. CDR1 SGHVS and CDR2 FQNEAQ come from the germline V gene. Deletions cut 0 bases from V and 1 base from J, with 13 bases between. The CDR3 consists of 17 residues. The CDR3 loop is CASSLAPGTNSNQPQHF. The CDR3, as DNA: TGTGCCAGCAGCTTAGCCCCAGGAACAAACAGCAATCAGCCCCAGCATTTT.

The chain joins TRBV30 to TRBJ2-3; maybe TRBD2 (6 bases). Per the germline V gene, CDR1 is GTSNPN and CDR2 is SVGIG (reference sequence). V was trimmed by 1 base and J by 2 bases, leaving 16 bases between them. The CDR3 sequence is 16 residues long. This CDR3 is CAWSGGTDTHTDTQYF. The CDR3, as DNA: TGTGCCTGGAGTGGCGGGACCGATACCCACACAGATACGCAGTATTTT.

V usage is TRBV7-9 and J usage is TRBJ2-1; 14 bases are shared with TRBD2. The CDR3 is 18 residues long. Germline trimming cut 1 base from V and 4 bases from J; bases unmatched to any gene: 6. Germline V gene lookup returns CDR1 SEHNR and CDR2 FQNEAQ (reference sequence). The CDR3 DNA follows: TGTGCCAGCAGCTTAGTGGGGGGACTAGCGGGAGTGTACAATGAGCAGTTCTTC. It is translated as CASSLVGGLAGVYNEQFF.

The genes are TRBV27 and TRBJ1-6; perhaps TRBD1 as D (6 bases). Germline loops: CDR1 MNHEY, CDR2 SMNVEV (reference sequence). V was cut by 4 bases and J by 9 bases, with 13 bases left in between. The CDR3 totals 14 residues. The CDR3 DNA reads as TGTGCCAGCAGTTATGGCAGGGGCGCTTCACCCCTCCACTTT. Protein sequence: CASSYGRGASPLHF.

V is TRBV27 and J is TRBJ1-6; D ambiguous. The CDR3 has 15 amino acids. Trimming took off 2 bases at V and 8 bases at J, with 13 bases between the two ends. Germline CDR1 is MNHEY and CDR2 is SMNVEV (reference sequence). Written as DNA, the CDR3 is TGTGCCAGCAGTTTAATCGGTCGAAATTATTCACCCCTCCACTTT. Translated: CASSLIGRNYSPLHF.

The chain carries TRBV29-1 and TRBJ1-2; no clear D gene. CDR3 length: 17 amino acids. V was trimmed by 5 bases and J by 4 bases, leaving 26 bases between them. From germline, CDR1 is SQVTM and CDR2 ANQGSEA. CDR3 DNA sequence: TGCAGCGTTTTGGGCAGAGAGAGGGCTTATTCCGTCTATGGCTACACCTTC. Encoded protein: CSVLGRERAYSVYGYTF.

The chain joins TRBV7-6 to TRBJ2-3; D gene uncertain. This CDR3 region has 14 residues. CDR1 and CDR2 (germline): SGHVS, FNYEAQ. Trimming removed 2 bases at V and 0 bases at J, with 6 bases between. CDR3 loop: CASSLLTSTDTQYF. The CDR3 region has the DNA TGTGCCAGCAGCTTATTGACTAGCACAGATACGCAGTATTTT.

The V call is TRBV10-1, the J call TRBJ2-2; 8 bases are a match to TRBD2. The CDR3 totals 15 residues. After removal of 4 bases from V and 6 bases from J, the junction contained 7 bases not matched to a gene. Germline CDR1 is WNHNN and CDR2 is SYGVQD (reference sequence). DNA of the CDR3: TGCGCCAGCAGTGCAAGCGGGAGCATAGCCGGGGAGCTGTTTTTT. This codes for CASSASGSIAGELFF.

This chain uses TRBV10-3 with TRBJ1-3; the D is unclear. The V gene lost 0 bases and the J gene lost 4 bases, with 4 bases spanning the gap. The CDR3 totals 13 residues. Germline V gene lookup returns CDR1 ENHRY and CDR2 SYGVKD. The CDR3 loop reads CAISESTGNTIYF. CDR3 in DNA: TGTGCCATCAGTGAGTCGACGGGAAACACCATATATTTT.

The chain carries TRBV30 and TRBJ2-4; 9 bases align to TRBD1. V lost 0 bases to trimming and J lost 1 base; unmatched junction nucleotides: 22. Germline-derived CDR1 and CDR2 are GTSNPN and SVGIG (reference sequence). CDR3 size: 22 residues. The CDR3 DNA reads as TGTGCCTGGAGTGTACTCTACACTGAGGGACAGGGAGGGGGTAAGGCCAAAAACATTCAGTACTTC. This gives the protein CAWSVLYTEGQGGGKAKNIQYF.

The CDR3: CASSVTNPDEQFF. CDR3 bases: TGTGCCAGCAGCGTAACCAATCCAGATGAGCAGTTCTTC. The chain employs TRBV9 and TRBJ2-1; no reliable D call. Trimming removed 1 base at V and 8 bases at J, with 10 bases between. Germline CDR1 and CDR2: SGDLS and YYNGEE. This CDR3 spans 13 amino acids.

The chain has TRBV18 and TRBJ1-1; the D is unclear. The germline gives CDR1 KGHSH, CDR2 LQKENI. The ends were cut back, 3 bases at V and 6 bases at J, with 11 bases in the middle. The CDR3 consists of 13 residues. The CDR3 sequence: CASSPSGRPEAFF. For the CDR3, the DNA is TGTGCCAGCTCACCGAGTGGTAGACCTGAAGCTTTCTTT.

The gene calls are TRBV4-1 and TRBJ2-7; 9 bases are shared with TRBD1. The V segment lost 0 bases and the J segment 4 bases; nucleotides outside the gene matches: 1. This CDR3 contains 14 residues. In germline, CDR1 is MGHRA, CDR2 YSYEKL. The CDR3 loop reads CASSQDGQGYEQYF. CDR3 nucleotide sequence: TGCGCCAGCAGCCAAGACGGACAGGGGTACGAGCAGTACTTC.

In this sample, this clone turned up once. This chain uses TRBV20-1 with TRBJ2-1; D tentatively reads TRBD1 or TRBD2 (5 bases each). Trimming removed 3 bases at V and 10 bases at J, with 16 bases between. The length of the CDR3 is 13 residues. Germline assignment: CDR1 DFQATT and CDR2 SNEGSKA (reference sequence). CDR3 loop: CSASIRDPGEQFF. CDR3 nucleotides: TGCAGTGCTAGTATAAGGGACCCCGGCGAGCAGTTCTTC.

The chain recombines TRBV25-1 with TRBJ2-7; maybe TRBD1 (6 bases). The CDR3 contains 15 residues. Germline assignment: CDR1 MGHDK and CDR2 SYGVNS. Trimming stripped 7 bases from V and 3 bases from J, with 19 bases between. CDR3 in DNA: TGTGCCAGCACCCTACATAGGGGACAAAACTACGAGCAGTACTTC. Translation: CASTLHRGQNYEQYF.